This T cell receptor beta chain was captured in a study of T cells in Graves' hyperthyroidism and ophthalmopathy. Study-level results: Before onset, by a median of around 6.1 months, the model predicted ophthalmopathy.

A few counts support this clonotype. Its antigen is not identified. RNA transcripts yielded amplified TCR beta CDR3 regions. First-round RT-PCR with HTBI primers amplified the TCR CDR3 region. TCRdb ran MiXCR on the multiplex PCR reads and lists one entry per CDR3 protein. The repertoire holds roughly 840,000 distinct CDR3 sequences, with about 38% as singletons. The CDR3 sequence is 15 residues long. Trimming took 6 bases from V and 6 from J; bases not matched to a gene: 9. Germline CDR1 is MNHNY and CDR2 is SVGAGI (reference sequence). The chain links TRBV6-6 to TRBJ1-5; 9 nucleotides agree with TRBD1. The sequence was obtained from a man in his late teens or twenties with Graves' hyperthyroidism. Sequencing was carried out using blood. The CDR3 bases are TGTGCCAGCAGCGGATACAGGGGGCAAGGTCAGCCCCAGCATTTT. Its protein is CASSGYRGQGQPQHF.